This T cell receptor beta chain was sequenced during a study of cytomegalovirus exposure and HLA in healthy donors (dated by TCRdb to the late 2010s). For the wider study: The 666 repertoires of the first cohort and the 110 or so validation repertoires were produced on the same platform, according to a later analysis. Along with the approximately 700-subject first cohort, a separate validation cohort of roughly 110 different subjects was used. The study was designed to test whether signatures of past pathogen exposure could be identified by cataloging public T cell receptors. To predict cytomegalovirus infection status, the study combined high-throughput TCR immunosequencing, statistical association of individual TCRs with disease status, and machine learning.

Results and caveats for the whole study, not just this receptor: The validation cohort had no HLA typing available for a later analysis, so co-occurrence within that cohort was assessed over all 130 or so repertoires. Most TCR sequences were seen in very few donors, while some public TCRs were found in many individuals. The authors suggested that the approach could potentially be generalized to other disease states and immunological phenotypes. A later analysis found that TCRs clustered in the first cohort also tended to co-occur in the 120 validation repertoires, with more than 90% of cluster scores above 0. In vitro tests confirmed that a few of the cytomegalovirus-associated TCR beta chains recognize cytomegalovirus antigens. The classifier was reported to diagnose cytomegalovirus status with high specificity and sensitivity in both the original cohort and the validation cohort. A total of some 180 TCR beta chains were listed by the study as associated with cytomegalovirus.

Separate from the approximately 700-subject first cohort, the validation cohort of 95 to 150 subjects was the group to which the donors belonged. The CDR3 sequence holds 10 residues, the cysteine and phenylalanine included. The sequence is cut down to CDR3 DNA, 30 bases in frame from base 1. As to this clone: No cognate antigen has been identified for it. Qualities for individual bases were not recorded, and no much larger clone is one base off.

Receptor amplification or capture employed the immunoSEQ multiplex PCR assay. In the original analysis: A statistical classification framework was built for diagnosing cytomegalovirus status from the catalog of TCR beta chain sequences. As stored in TCRdb, this immuneACCESS dataset retains in-frame rearrangements with V and J assigned. A fraction of the clones does not appear; measured against another copy, unresolved V genes explain less than half of the discrepancy, and the remainder lacks a known reason. The V and J calls and clone size are taken from that table; D and trimming were inferred from the DNA. Present in this sample are some 240,000 clones, around 86% of which were seen just once. Together, the top ten hold about 2% of the sample.

The chain couples TRBV21-1 to TRBJ1-2; the DNA was not used to check the table's D call, TRBD1. TRBV21-1 is a pseudogene. The TCR originated in a woman aged 18-30 years in good health and CMV-seropositive. The sequenced sample consisted of PBMCs. CDR3 sequence: CARGQKIYTF. The nucleotides read TGTGCCAGGGGACAGAAAATCTACACCTTC.